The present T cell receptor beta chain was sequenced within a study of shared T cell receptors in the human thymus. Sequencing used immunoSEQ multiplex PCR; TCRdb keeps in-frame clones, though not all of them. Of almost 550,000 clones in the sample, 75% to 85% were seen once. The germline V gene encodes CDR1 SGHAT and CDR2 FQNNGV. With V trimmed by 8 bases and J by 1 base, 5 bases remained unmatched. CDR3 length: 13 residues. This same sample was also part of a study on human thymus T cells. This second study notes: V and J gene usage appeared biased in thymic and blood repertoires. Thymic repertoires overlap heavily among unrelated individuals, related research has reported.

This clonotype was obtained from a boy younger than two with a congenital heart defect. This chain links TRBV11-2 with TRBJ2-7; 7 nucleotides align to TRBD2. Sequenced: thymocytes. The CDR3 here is CASAWGGSYEQYF. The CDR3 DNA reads TGTGCCAGCGCTTGGGGGGGATCCTACGAGCAGTACTTC.